The rows below give T cell receptor beta chains drawn from one sample of a study of blood T cells in healthy people across ages. TCRdb independently ran MiXCR on the 5' RACE reads; one entry per CDR3 protein. The repertoire holds around 650,000 distinct CDR3 sequences, with approximately 29% as singletons. Sequencing was carried out using blood. Every receptor here comes from a woman aged 80 or older in good health. Both conserved end residues are part of each CDR3. D genes are given only for firm matches. Size is stated for part of the rows, as once, few or many counts, or as a class when the clone is expanded.

TRBV20-1	-	TRBJ2-7	-	TGCAGTGCTAGAGTGAACAATGAGCAGTACTTC	CSARVNNEQYF
TRBV7-2	many	TRBJ1-2	-	TGTGCCAGCAGCTTAGTTTCCGACGGCTCATATGGCTACACCTTC	CASSLVSDGSYGYTF
TRBV20-1	many	TRBJ2-1	TRBD1	TGCAGTGCCCTAGGGGGGGGACAGGGCTCCTACAATGAGCAGTTCTTC	CSALGGGQGSYNEQFF
TRBV20-1	-	TRBJ2-7	TRBD2	TGCAGTGCTACCAGACTAGCTAGGTCCTACGAGCAGTACTTC	CSATRLARSYEQYF
TRBV9	-	TRBJ2-5	TRBD1	TGTGCCAGCAGCGTAGCTACAGGGGCCGCCCAACATTACAATGGGCAGTACTTC	CASSVATGAAQHYNGQYF
TRBV9	many	TRBJ2-5	-	TGTGCCAGCAGCGTAGCCGGGACCCAGGGGCCGGAGACCCAGTACTTC	CASSVAGTQGPETQYF
TRBV7-9	few	TRBJ1-4	TRBD1	TGTGCCAGCAGCGGCCGGACAGGGAGTAATGAAAAACTGTTTTTT	CASSGRTGSNEKLFF
TRBV7-2	few	TRBJ1-1	TRBD1	TGTGCCAGCAGCATAGGACAGGGGGCGAGTTTGGACACTGAAGCTTTCTTT	CASSIGQGASLDTEAFF
TRBV30	-	TRBJ2-7	-	TGTGCCTGGACCCTAACAGGTCCGCTGCAGTACTTC	CAWTLTGPLQYF
TRBV12-3/TRBV12-4	many	TRBJ2-6	-	TGTGCCAGCAGTCCAAATCAGGGCTCTGGGGCCAACGTCCTGACTTTC	CASSPNQGSGANVLTF
TRBV9	-	TRBJ2-1	TRBD2	TGTGCCAGCAGTGTCGGGGGGTCCTCAGAAGAGACCCAGTTCTTC	CASSVGGSSEETQFF
TRBV6-4	few	TRBJ2-2	-	TGTGCCAGCAGCTTCGAAACGTACACCGGGGAGCTGTTTTTT	CASSFETYTGELFF
TRBV28	many	TRBJ2-5	-	TGTGCCAGCAGTCCCGTAGCGAAAGCTACGGGGGAGACCCAGTACTTC	CASSPVAKATGETQYF
TRBV10-3	many	TRBJ1-2	TRBD1	TGTGCCATCAGACCGGGACAGGGAGACTATGGCTACACCTTC	CAIRPGQGDYGYTF
TRBV3-1	many	TRBJ2-7	-	TGTGCCAGCAGCCAAGATTCCAGTAGCTACGAGCAGTACTTC	CASSQDSSSYEQYF
TRBV10-3	many	TRBJ1-2	TRBD1	TGTGCCATCAGGAGGGACAGGGAAAGCTCCCGGAATGGCTACACCTTC	CAIRRDRESSRNGYTF
TRBV27	-	TRBJ1-6	-	TGTGCCAGCAGCCCGACAGCGGTCCAGGACTCACCCCTCCACTTT	CASSPTAVQDSPLHF
TRBV11-2	-	TRBJ2-1	TRBD2	TGTGCCAGCAGCTTCGGTTCAAGCGGGGGGGCCCTAGGGTCGGGCAATGAGCAGTTCTTC	CASSFGSSGGALGSGNEQFF
TRBV5-1	-	TRBJ1-5	-	TGCGCCAGCAGCCAAGATGGACAGCTTAATCAGCCCCAGCATTTT	CASSQDGQLNQPQHF
TRBV3-1	-	TRBJ1-1	TRBD1	TGTGCCAGCAGCCGCCAAGGGGGCCTCACTGAAGCTTTCTTT	CASSRQGGLTEAFF
TRBV6-1	-	TRBJ1-1	-	TGTGCCAGCAGTGAAGCCGGCGCAGAGGGGCGAGCTTTCTTT	CASSEAGAEGRAFF
TRBV6-2/TRBV6-3	many	TRBJ2-4	TRBD1	TGTGCCAGCAATAAGGGACAGGAATCTGCTGGGAAAAACATTCAGTACTTC	CASNKGQESAGKNIQYF
TRBV9	many	TRBJ2-7	TRBD2	TGTGCCAGCAGCGTAGTAGCGGGGGGGCCCCACGAGCAGTACTTC	CASSVVAGGPHEQYF
TRBV20-1	many	TRBJ2-5	-	TGCAGTGCTAGAGGACGAGCCAGGGGGCGGGGGGAGACCCAGTACTTC	CSARGRARGRGETQYF
TRBV4-1	-	TRBJ1-2	-	TGCGCCAGCAGCCACGGCCTGGGGCAGACCTATGGCTACACCTTC	CASSHGLGQTYGYTF
TRBV30	many	TRBJ2-1	TRBD2	TGTGCCTGGCTAGCGGGGGGCTCCTACAATGAGCAGTTCTTC	CAWLAGGSYNEQFF
TRBV6-2/TRBV6-3	-	TRBJ1-1	-	TGTGCCAGCAGTTATGAGTTTTCGTGGAACACTGAAGCTTTCTTT	CASSYEFSWNTEAFF
TRBV5-1	once	TRBJ2-7	TRBD1	TGCGCCAGCAGCTTAGTCCCGGGACAGGGGAATGCCTACGAGCAGTACTTC	CASSLVPGQGNAYEQYF
TRBV27	once	TRBJ2-5	-	TGTGCCAGCAGTTCCTCGGACGGCCGAGAGACCCAGTACTTC	CASSSSDGRETQYF
TRBV30	-	TRBJ1-4	TRBD1	TGTGCCTGGAGCTTACAGGGGGCGGGTGAAAAACTGTTTTTT	CAWSLQGAGEKLFF
TRBV18	-	TRBJ2-3	TRBD1	TGTGCCAGCTCACCGCGCACGGGACAGCGTAGCACAGATACGCAGTATTTT	CASSPRTGQRSTDTQYF
TRBV19	-	TRBJ2-2	-	TGTGCCAGTTGGGTAGGAAGCACCGGGGAGCTGTTTTTT	CASWVGSTGELFF
TRBV3-1	-	TRBJ2-5	TRBD2	TGTGCCAGCAGCCAAGATCCTAGCGGGGGGACTTGGGAGACCCAGTACTTC	CASSQDPSGGTWETQYF
TRBV20-1	-	TRBJ2-1	-	TGCAGTGCTTGGATTAGGAACAATGAGCAGTTCTTC	CSAWIRNNEQFF
TRBV4-1	many	TRBJ2-5	TRBD1	TGCGCCAGCAGCCAAGACGGGACAGCCCAAGAGACCCAGTACTTC	CASSQDGTAQETQYF
TRBV7-8	many	TRBJ2-5	TRBD1	TGTGCCAGCAGCTTAGCAGGGGGCTCAGAGACCCAGTACTTC	CASSLAGGSETQYF
TRBV5-1	many	TRBJ2-7	-	TGCGCCAGCAGCTTGAACCTTGGGGGGGAGCAGTACTTC	CASSLNLGGEQYF
TRBV5-1	many	TRBJ1-2	-	TGCGCCAGCAGCTTGGGTAGAATAAACTATGGCTACACCTTC	CASSLGRINYGYTF
TRBV7-6	-	TRBJ2-3	-	TGTGCCAGCAGCCCACGGCCGGGAGATACGCAGTATTTT	CASSPRPGDTQYF
TRBV5-6	many	TRBJ2-7	-	TGTGCCAGCAGCCCCGCGGAGGCCGCATACGAGCAGTACTTC	CASSPAEAAYEQYF
TRBV7-2	many	TRBJ2-1	-	TGTGCCAGCAGCAAGATAAGCTCCTACAATGAGCAGTTCTTC	CASSKISSYNEQFF
TRBV20-1	many	TRBJ2-3	TRBD2	TGCAGTGCTAGCCGGACTAGCGGAAGCACAGATACGCAGTATTTT	CSASRTSGSTDTQYF
TRBV3-1	many	TRBJ1-1	-	TGTGCCAGCAGCCAAGGGGGGACCGCGAACACTGAAGCTTTCTTT	CASSQGGTANTEAFF
TRBV20-1	-	TRBJ2-3	TRBD2	TGCAGTGCTAGCACGGGGGGAGGACCTAGCACAGATACGCAGTATTTT	CSASTGGGPSTDTQYF
TRBV5-1	few	TRBJ1-1	TRBD1	TGCGCCAGCAGCCTTCGGGACAGGGCTGAAGCTTTCTTT	CASSLRDRAEAFF
TRBV20-1	-	TRBJ2-3	-	TGCAGTGCTATCGACAGGACCACGGTAGAGAATACGCAGTATTTT	CSAIDRTTVENTQYF
TRBV7-9	few	TRBJ1-6	TRBD1	TGTGCCAGCAGTTTTAGTCCCGGGACAGGGCATTCACCCCTCCACTTT	CASSFSPGTGHSPLHF
TRBV12-3/TRBV12-4	many	TRBJ2-1	TRBD2	TGTGCCAGTGCAGCGGGGGTGCGGTACAATGAGCAGTTCTTC	CASAAGVRYNEQFF
TRBV5-6	-	TRBJ2-7	-	TGTGTCAGCAGCTTGGAAGTCATGTCCTACGAGCAGTACTTC	CVSSLEVMSYEQYF
TRBV5-1	many	TRBJ2-7	-	TGCGCCAGCAGCGAAGGGGCAACCTACGAGCAGTACTTC	CASSEGATYEQYF
TRBV9	many	TRBJ2-7	-	TGTGCCAGCAGCGTAAACCCCGGCTACGAGCAGTACTTC	CASSVNPGYEQYF
TRBV30	-	TRBJ2-5	-	TGTGCCTGTAACCGGGAGACCCAGTACTTC	CACNRETQYF
TRBV29-1	-	TRBJ1-1	-	TGCAGCGTGGGTTTTTCGAACACTGAAGCTTTCTTT	CSVGFSNTEAFF